The 27 T cell receptor beta chains below were found in one sample sequenced in a study of blood T cell repertoires in COVID-19 (dated by TCRdb to the early 2020s). The method behind the library was the immunoSEQ multiplex PCR assay. This is the immuneACCESS table as TCRdb keeps it, with only in-frame sequences that have V and J called. A part of the clones is gone; compared with another copy, unresolved V genes explain less than half, and the rest is unexplained. Present in this sample are 35,000 to 45,000 clones, roughly 85% of which were seen just once. The leading ten clones occupy less than 4.5% of the sample. The sequenced sample consisted of peripheral blood. Every receptor here comes from a man in his fifties or sixties with acute or convalescent COVID-19.

The rearrangement joins TRBV7-2 to TRBJ2-5; possibly TRBD2 for D (7 bases). Per the germline V gene, CDR1 is SGHTA and CDR2 is FQGNSA. The length of the CDR3 is 15 residues. With 1 base removed from V and 8 bases from J, the gap between germline ends came to 17 bases. The CDR3 DNA is TGTGCCAGCAGCTTAGGCGGGGGCGGCTACGAAACCCAGTACTTC. Encoded protein: CASSLGGGGYETQYF.

The CDR3 sequence is CASSRDRGGTDTQYF. CDR3 nucleotide sequence: TGTGCCAGCAGCCGAGACAGGGGTGGCACAGATACGCAGTATTTT. The chain employs TRBV14 and TRBJ2-3, with 8 bases lining up with TRBD1. Trimming cost V 4 bases and J 1 base; bases outside gene matches: 4. CDR1 and CDR2 from the germline V gene are SGHDN and FVKESK. The length of the CDR3 is 15 residues.

The V and J genes are TRBV5-1 and TRBJ2-2; D is perhaps TRBD2 (5 bases). Deletions cut 3 bases from V and 2 bases from J, with 11 bases between. Germline CDR1 SGHRS, CDR2 YFSETQ. This CDR3 has 15 residues. This CDR3 reads CASSWSGPNTGELFF. CDR3 DNA: TGCGCCAGCAGCTGGAGCGGCCCCAACACCGGGGAGCTGTTTTTT.

Here the CDR3 reads CAWNKGAPSGNTIYF. CDR3 coding DNA: TGTGCCTGGAATAAGGGGGCTCCCTCTGGAAACACCATATATTTT. The chain couples TRBV30 to TRBJ1-3, with 7 bases matching TRBD1. Unmatched junction bases numbered 6, after V lost 4 bases and J lost 0 bases. The germline V gene has CDR1 GTSNPN and CDR2 SVGIG (reference sequence). The CDR3 runs to 15 residues.

This clone has just a few counts. The chain combines TRBV7-2 with TRBJ2-7, with D possibly matching TRBD1 (6 bases). The CDR3 runs to 16 residues. The germline V gene has CDR1 SGHTA and CDR2 FQGNSA. V was clipped by 0 bases and J by 2 bases, with 14 bases between them. The CDR3 spells CASSLAGTGSTYEQYF. The CDR3, as DNA: TGTGCCAGCAGCTTAGCGGGCACAGGGAGCACCTACGAGCAGTACTTC.

The rearrangement links TRBV28 to TRBJ2-7; D is uncertain. The length of the CDR3 is 11 residues. From germline, CDR1 is MDHEN and CDR2 SYDVKM. V lost 6 bases, J lost 4 bases, and 7 bases lay in between. The CDR3 DNA reads as TGTGCCAGCAGATCCATGTACGAGCAGTACTTC. This encodes CASRSMYEQYF.

The rearrangement links TRBV27 to TRBJ2-3; D perhaps matches TRBD2 (5 bases). Per the germline V gene, CDR1 is MNHEY and CDR2 is SMNVEV (reference sequence). CDR3 size: 15 residues. The V gene lost 2 bases and the J gene lost 1 base, with 10 bases spanning the gap. The CDR3 bases are TGTGCCAGCAGTTTACGGGGTTGGGGCACAGATACGCAGTATTTT. It is translated as CASSLRGWGTDTQYF.

The chain couples TRBV27 to TRBJ2-2; D not resolved. The CDR3 has 15 amino acids. From germline, CDR1 is MNHEY and CDR2 SMNVEV (reference sequence). Between the trimmed V and J ends, which lost 6 bases and 3 bases, there was a span of 14 bases. The CDR3 region has the DNA TGTGCCAGCAGCGGAAATGCGGCGCACACCGGGGAGCTGTTTTTT. It encodes CASSGNAAHTGELFF.

The chain couples TRBV28 to TRBJ1-2; D may be TRBD1 (6 bases). This CDR3 has 16 residues. V lost 6 bases to trimming and J lost 5 bases, with 22 bases between them. The germline V gene has CDR1 MDHEN and CDR2 SYDVKM. Written as DNA, the CDR3 is TGTGCCAGCAGCTTCGTAAGGGGGACACTGATATATGGCTACACCTTC. Encoded protein: CASSFVRGTLIYGYTF.

V usage is TRBV5-4 and J usage is TRBJ2-2, with D uncertain. Germline V gene data show CDR1 as SGHNT and CDR2 as YYREEE (reference sequence). V was pared by 5 bases and J by 6 bases, with 11 bases between. The CDR3 sequence is 13 residues long. In DNA form, the CDR3 reads TGTGCCAGCAGATCAGGAAGTTCCGGGGAGCTGTTTTTT. It codes for CASRSGSSGELFF.

The J gene is TRBJ1-2, the V gene TRBV5-5; D is possibly TRBD1 (6 bases). The germline V gene encodes CDR1 SGHKS and CDR2 YYEKEE (reference sequence). This CDR3 has 14 amino acids. V was cut by 0 bases and J by 7 bases, with 13 bases left in between. In nucleotides, the CDR3 is TGTGCCAGCAGCTTGGGCGCAGGGGCTGGTGGCTACACCTTC. Encoded protein: CASSLGAGAGGYTF.

CDR3 sequence (DNA): TGCGCCAGCAGCCGAGGGGGACCCCAAGAGACCCAGTACTTC. It specifies CASSRGGPQETQYF. The chain couples TRBV5-1 to TRBJ2-5; tentative D call: TRBD1 (6 bases). The V gene lost 4 bases and the J gene lost 1 base, with 11 bases spanning the gap. The CDR3 runs 14 residues. Germline V gene data show CDR1 as SGHRS and CDR2 as YFSETQ. The full variable domain, with the rest looked up from reference TRBV5-1 and TRBJ2-5, is KAGVTQTPRYLIKTRGQQVTLSCSPISGHRSVSWYQQTPGQGLQFLFEYFSETQRNKGNFPGRFSGRQFSNSRSEMNVSTLELGDSALYLCASSRGGPQETQYFGPGTRLLVL.

The chain carries TRBV7-3 and TRBJ2-2, with a tentative D call TRBD2 (6 bases). The V end was cut by 5 bases, the J end by 2 bases, with 9 bases between. Germline CDR1 reads SGHTA; CDR2 reads FQGTGA. The CDR3 runs to 14 residues. The CDR3 bases are TGTGCCAGCAGCCGGGACTCAAACACCGGGGAGCTGTTTTTT. Translating it yields CASSRDSNTGELFF.

The chain is built from TRBV19 and TRBJ2-1; 7 bases agree with TRBD1. From germline, CDR1 is LNHDA and CDR2 SQIVND (reference sequence). With V trimmed by 5 bases and J by 8 bases, 6 bases remained unmatched. The CDR3 totals 13 residues. The CDR3 coding sequence is TGTGCCAGTAGTCGACAGGGAAGGGATGAGCAGTTCTTC. Its translation: CASSRQGRDEQFF. Looking up the rest from reference TRBV19 and TRBJ2-1 gives the full variable domain: DGGITQSPKYLFRKEGQNVTLSCEQNLNHDAMYWYRQDPGQGLRLIYYSQIVNDFQKGDIAEGYSVSREKKESFPLTVTSAQKNPTAFYLCASSRQGRDEQFFGPGTRLTVL.

This clone was seen once. J is TRBJ2-3 and V is TRBV6-2 or TRBV6-3; 8 bases fit TRBD2. The CDR3 has 16 residues. After removal of 6 bases from V and 3 bases from J, the junction contained 11 bases not matched to a gene. The germline CDR1 and CDR2 sequences are MNHEY and SVGEGT. This CDR3 reads CASSLVVSGGTDTQYF. The CDR3 DNA reads as TGTGCCAGCAGCCTTGTGGTGAGCGGGGGAACAGATACGCAGTATTTT.

The chain recombines TRBV7-2 with TRBJ2-5; D unclear. V shed 3 bases and J shed 2 bases, with 7 bases lying between them. Germline V gene data show CDR1 as SGHTA and CDR2 as FQGNSA. This CDR3 has 13 residues. This chain's CDR3 is CASSFTRQETQYF. The CDR3 region has the DNA TGTGCCAGCAGCTTCACCAGGCAAGAGACCCAGTACTTC. Looking up the rest from reference TRBV7-2 and TRBJ2-5 gives the full variable domain: GAGVSQSPSNKVTEKGKDVELRCDPISGHTALYWYRQSLGQGLEFLIYFQGNSAPDKSGLPSDRFSAERTGGSVSTLTIQRTQQEDSAVYLCASSFTRQETQYFGPGTRLLVL.

The gene calls are TRBV7-9 and TRBJ2-5; 7 nucleotides line up with TRBD2. Per the germline V gene, CDR1 is SEHNR and CDR2 is FQNEAQ (reference sequence). This CDR3 comprises 16 residues. Trimming at V came to 4 bases and at J to 6 bases, leaving 14 bases not matched to a gene. The DNA of the CDR3 is TGTGCCAGCAGCTCTATCGGGACTATCGGACGAAAGACCCAGTACTTC. Amino acids: CASSSIGTIGRKTQYF.

This clone occurred a few times. J is TRBJ1-2 and V is TRBV27; 8 bases line up with TRBD1. The CDR3 covers 17 residues. Germline CDR1 MNHEY, CDR2 SMNVEV (reference sequence). V shed 4 bases, J shed 5 bases, and the junction held 15 bases outside the gene matches. CDR3 in amino acids: CASSSRWTGSDPYGYTF. As DNA, the CDR3 is TGTGCCAGCAGTTCCCGGTGGACAGGGAGTGATCCTTATGGCTACACCTTC.

The chain carries TRBV15 and TRBJ1-3; D possibly corresponds to TRBD1 (6 bases). CDR3 length: 16 amino acids. Deletions cut 3 bases from V and 4 bases from J, with 16 bases between. Looked up from germline, CDR1 is LNHNV and CDR2 is YYDKDF (reference sequence). The CDR3: CATSSVRGPRGNTIYF. The CDR3, as DNA: TGTGCCACCAGCAGCGTCAGGGGTCCACGGGGAAACACCATATATTTT. Combining the CDR3 with reference TRBV15 and TRBJ1-3 gives the whole variable domain DAMVIQNPRYQVTQFGKPVTLSCSQTLNHNVMYWYQQKSSQAPKLLFHYYDKDFNNEADTPDNFQSRRPNTSFCFLDIRSPGLGDTAMYLCATSSVRGPRGNTIYFGEGSWLTVV.

CDR3 bases: TGTGCCAGCAGCCCCCGTGACTCCGAAACGAGCTCCTACAATGAGCAGTTCTTC. This encodes CASSPRDSETSSYNEQFF. V and J are TRBV5-6 and TRBJ2-1, with D uncertain. CDR1 is SGHDT and CDR2 is YYEEEE in the germline V gene. The CDR3 consists of 18 residues. The V gene lost 4 bases and the J gene lost 0 bases, with 20 bases spanning the gap.

This chain links TRBV5-5 with TRBJ2-3; tentatively, D is TRBD2 (6 bases). V shed 4 bases and J shed 4 bases, with 16 bases lying between them. CDR3 length equals 15 residues. Germline V gene data show CDR1 as SGHKS and CDR2 as YYEKEE (reference sequence). CDR3 in amino acids: CASSLVAGRSDTQYF. CDR3 DNA sequence: TGTGCCAGCAGCCTCGTCGCAGGGAGGTCAGATACGCAGTATTTT.

V gene TRBV5-1 combines with J gene TRBJ2-7; TRBD1 aligns across 11 bases. The CDR3 contains 15 residues. The V gene's germline CDR1 is SGHRS and CDR2 YFSETQ. With 6 bases clipped from V and 1 base from J, the junction kept 6 bases outside the gene matches. CDR3 DNA: TGCGCCAGCACCCCGGACAGGGGGCCATCCTACGAGCAGTACTTC. Its protein is CASTPDRGPSYEQYF.

The DNA for the CDR3 is TGTGCCAGCAGTTATCAGGTCTCTGGAAACACCATATATTTT. Its protein product is CASSYQVSGNTIYF. The chain is built from TRBV6-2 or TRBV6-3 and TRBJ1-3; D gene ambiguous. Trimming removed 3 bases from V and 0 bases from J, with 6 bases in between. The CDR3 totals 14 residues. CDR1 and CDR2 (germline): MNHEY, SVGEGT.

The chain uses TRBV28 and TRBJ1-5; the D is unclear. The V end was cut by 2 bases, the J end by 5 bases, with 7 bases between. The CDR3 runs to 13 residues. Germline values: CDR1 MDHEN, CDR2 SYDVKM. In DNA form, the CDR3 reads TGTGCCAGCAGTTTAATATACTATCAGCCCCAGCATTTT. Protein product: CASSLIYYQPQHF.

The CDR3 reads CASSHRSGTGRTEAFF. The CDR3 DNA reads TGTGCCAGCAGCCACCGTTCGGGGACAGGGCGCACTGAAGCTTTCTTT. This chain uses TRBV27 with TRBJ1-1; 9 bases agree with TRBD1. J was trimmed by 4 bases and V by 6 bases; bases with no gene match: 12. CDR3 length: 16 residues. Germline assignment: CDR1 MNHEY and CDR2 SMNVEV (reference sequence).

Concerning this clone: Mismatch with germline at one junction end may stem from a read error. This sample also contains other DNA sequences that code for the same CDR3. This CDR3 reads CATSRAVLGRSTDTQYF. The CDR3 region has the DNA TGTGCCACCAGCAGAGCTGTTTTGGGCAGAAGCACGGATACGCAGTATTTT. The V gene is TRBV15, the J gene TRBJ2-3; D unresolved. The germline CDR1 and CDR2 sequences are LNHNV and YYDKDF (reference sequence). The CDR3 sequence is 17 residues long.

This chain joins TRBV5-1 and TRBJ1-2; a weak D match, TRBD1 (5 bases). In germline, CDR1 is SGHRS, CDR2 YFSETQ. Trimming cost V 4 bases and J 0 bases, with 16 bases left between them. There are 16 residues in the CDR3. The chain's CDR3 is CASSPRAGLPNYGYTF. CDR3 nucleotides: TGCGCCAGCAGCCCCAGGGCGGGACTCCCTAACTATGGCTACACCTTC.